The 24 T cell receptor beta chains presented below share a single source sample, sequenced in a study of long-term antiretroviral therapy in people with HIV. It was version v3.0 of the immunoSEQ assay that was run at survey level. Some clones are missing from TCRdb's copy, which holds only in-frame ones; the method was immunoSEQ multiplex PCR. Of 42,000 or so clones in the sample, 85% to 90% were seen once. Material: unsorted PBMCs, obtained 3.1 years after starting antiretroviral therapy. The receptors originated from a woman aged 50 to 60 with HIV.

The chain links TRBV9 to TRBJ2-3; D is uncertain. The germline V gene encodes CDR1 SGDLS and CDR2 YYNGEE. The CDR3 is 13 residues long. V was cut by 5 bases and J by 3 bases, with 10 bases left in between. The CDR3 DNA reads as TGTGCCAGCAGTGTAACCGGAACAGATACGCAGTATTTT. Amino acid sequence: CASSVTGTDTQYF.

J is TRBJ1-5 and V is TRBV7-2; TRBD1 matches 9 bases. The V gene end was trimmed by 1 base and the J gene end by 2 bases; junction bases not matched to a gene: 3. The CDR3 covers 16 residues. CDR1 and CDR2 (germline): SGHTA, FQGNSA. The CDR3 loop is CASSLEWTGGNQPQHF. The DNA for the CDR3 is TGTGCCAGCAGCTTAGAGTGGACAGGGGGCAATCAGCCCCAGCATTTT.

In this sample, this clone turned up once. The J gene is TRBJ2-7, the V gene TRBV5-5, with D perhaps assigned TRBD1 or TRBD2 (5 bases each). The V gene's germline CDR1 is SGHKS and CDR2 YYEKEE (reference sequence). V lost 0 bases, J lost 0 bases, and 7 bases lay in between. There are 14 residues in the CDR3. The chain's CDR3 is CASSLGGTSYEQYF. The CDR3 DNA is TGTGCCAGCAGCTTGGGAGGGACCTCCTACGAGCAGTACTTC.

The chain couples TRBV27 to TRBJ1-1; a weak D match, TRBD1 (5 bases). The germline V gene has CDR1 MNHEY and CDR2 SMNVEV (reference sequence). CDR3 size: 14 residues. The germline V and J ends were trimmed by 2 bases and 0 bases, with 7 bases remaining between them. The CDR3 region is CASSLAGMNTEAFF. CDR3 bases: TGTGCCAGCAGTTTAGCAGGGATGAACACTGAAGCTTTCTTT.

This chain links TRBV27 with TRBJ2-1, with TRBD2 matching over 10 bases. The germline CDR1 and CDR2 sequences are MNHEY and SMNVEV (reference sequence). This CDR3 has 15 amino acids. J was trimmed by 7 bases and V by 4 bases; bases with no gene match: 7. DNA for the CDR3: TGTGCCAGCAGTTCCAGCGGGGGGGCGGCAAATGAGCAGTTCTTC. This encodes CASSSSGGAANEQFF.

The chain carries TRBV19 and TRBJ2-1; D is possibly TRBD1 (5 bases). CDR1 is LNHDA and CDR2 is SQIVND in the germline V gene (reference sequence). Trimming took 4 bases from V and 6 from J, leaving 13 bases between them. The CDR3 covers 14 residues. Here the CDR3 DNA reads TGTGCCAGTAGTACAGGGTTTAGGGGCAATGAGCAGTTCTTC. Its translation is CASSTGFRGNEQFF.

This sequence joins TRBV6-4 and TRBJ1-2; 7 bases align to TRBD1. Germline values: CDR1 MRHNA, CDR2 SNTAGT. The CDR3 runs 13 residues. The V and J ends lost 6 bases and 7 bases, in that order; junction bases with no gene match: 8. This CDR3 reads CASRPRQGGGYTF. As DNA, the CDR3 is TGTGCCAGCAGACCTCGACAGGGAGGTGGCTACACCTTC.

The chain couples TRBV6-4 to TRBJ2-7, with 11 nucleotides matching TRBD1. Germline V gene sequence: CDR1 MRHNA, CDR2 SNTAGT. The CDR3 loop spans 15 amino acids. Unmatched junction bases numbered 4, after V lost 6 bases and J lost 0 bases. The CDR3 nucleotides are TGTGCCAGCAGCCCCGGGACAGGGGGCTCCTACGAGCAGTACTTC. This sequence encodes CASSPGTGGSYEQYF.

This chain joins TRBV5-4 and TRBJ1-2, with D maybe TRBD1 (5 bases). The V gene lost 3 bases and the J gene lost 8 bases, with 17 bases spanning the gap. The V gene's germline CDR1 is SGHNT and CDR2 YYREEE (reference sequence). The CDR3 consists of 14 residues. DNA for the CDR3: TGTGCCAGCAGCTCCCTCCGGGACGCCGGGGGCTACACCTTC. It encodes CASSSLRDAGGYTF.

CDR3 loop: CASSHRVDQPQHF. DNA of the CDR3: TGTGCCAGCAGCCACAGGGTTGACCAGCCCCAGCATTTT. The chain recombines TRBV21-1 with TRBJ1-5; the table calls TRBD1, which could not be checked here. TRBV21-1 is designated a pseudogene. The CDR3 totals 13 residues.

This clone was seen a single time. V usage is TRBV7-9 and J usage is TRBJ2-2, with D maybe TRBD1 (6 bases). CDR3 length equals 16 residues. The germline gives CDR1 SEHNR, CDR2 FQNEAQ (reference sequence). V was clipped by 1 base and J by 4 bases, with 13 bases between them. This CDR3 is CASSLGQGQRTGELFF. CDR3 bases: TGTGCCAGCAGCTTAGGGCAGGGGCAACGCACCGGGGAGCTGTTTTTT.

CDR3: CAISGGTEQETQYF. The CDR3, as DNA: TGTGCCATCAGTGGGGGGACAGAACAAGAGACCCAGTACTTC. The J gene is TRBJ2-5, the V gene TRBV10-3; 7 nucleotides align to TRBD1. CDR1 and CDR2 from the germline V gene are ENHRY and SYGVKD. The CDR3 loop spans 14 amino acids. V was pared by 4 bases and J by 2 bases, with 4 bases of the junction left unmatched.

The chain employs TRBV4-3 and TRBJ2-5; 7 nucleotides line up with TRBD1. This CDR3 spans 15 amino acids. Per the germline V gene, CDR1 is LGHNA and CDR2 is YSLEER. V was clipped by 4 bases and J by 0 bases; unmatched bases: 5. DNA for the CDR3: TGCGCCAGCAGCCGTACCGGGACAGACCAAGAGACCCAGTACTTC. This sequence encodes CASSRTGTDQETQYF.

This clone was counted a single time. This chain links TRBV7-2 with TRBJ2-7; 9 bases match TRBD2. Germline-derived CDR1 and CDR2 are SGHTA and FQGNSA. Trimming at V came to 3 bases and at J to 5 bases, leaving 5 bases not matched to a gene. The CDR3 covers 14 residues. This chain's CDR3 is CASSFAGGLHEQYF. As DNA, the CDR3 is TGTGCCAGCAGCTTTGCGGGGGGGCTACACGAGCAGTACTTC.

The V and J genes are TRBV18 and TRBJ1-1, with D possibly matching TRBD1 (5 bases). Looked up from germline, CDR1 is KGHSH and CDR2 is LQKENI. The CDR3 covers 16 residues. The ends were cut back, 4 bases at V and 0 bases at J, with 15 bases in the middle. CDR3 in DNA: TGTGCCAGCTCACAGGGACGGACTTTCATGAACACTGAAGCTTTCTTT. Translating it yields CASSQGRTFMNTEAFF.

This clone came up once. The chain is built from TRBV12-5 and TRBJ2-3, with TRBD2 identical over 13 bases. V lost 5 bases to trimming and J lost 0 bases; unmatched junction nucleotides: 8. This CDR3 comprises 18 residues. The germline CDR1 and CDR2 sequences are LGHNT and FRNRAP. The CDR3: CASGPGLAGDTSTDTQYF. Here the CDR3 DNA reads TGTGCTAGTGGTCCAGGACTAGCGGGGGATACTAGCACAGATACGCAGTATTTT. The variable domain in full, with the rest retrieved from reference TRBV12-5 and TRBJ2-3, is DARVTQTPRHKVTEMGQEVTMRCQPILGHNTVFWYRQTMMQGLELLAYFRNRAPLDDSGMPKDRFSAEMPDATLATLKIQPSEPRDSAVYFCASGPGLAGDTSTDTQYFGPGTRLTVL.

The rearrangement uses TRBV6-5 and TRBJ2-7; 9 nucleotides line up with TRBD1. J lost 1 base, V lost 7 bases, and 8 bases had no gene match. The CDR3 loop spans 15 amino acids. Germline CDR1 MNHEY, CDR2 SVGAGI. DNA of the CDR3: TGTGCCAGCAATTCGAACAGGGGGCTGTCCTACGAGCAGTACTTC. Translating gives CASNSNRGLSYEQYF.

The chain uses TRBV5-4 and TRBJ1-2; D possibly corresponds to TRBD1 (5 bases). The CDR3 contains 16 residues. Germline V gene sequence: CDR1 SGHNT, CDR2 YYREEE (reference sequence). The V end was cut by 4 bases, the J end by 0 bases, with 16 bases between. The CDR3 region is CASSGPGGGPNYGYTF. CDR3 in DNA: TGTGCCAGCAGCGGGCCCGGGGGTGGGCCTAACTATGGCTACACCTTC.

The V call is TRBV7-9, the J call TRBJ2-2, with 7 positions matching TRBD1. Germline V lookup: CDR1 SEHNR, CDR2 FQNEAQ (reference sequence). The J segment lost 2 bases and the V segment lost 1 base, leaving 13 bases of the junction unmatched. CDR3 length: 19 amino acids. For the CDR3, the DNA is TGTGCCAGCAGCTTAGGGACAGGTTTCCCCAACCCCAACACCGGGGAGCTGTTTTTT. Residues: CASSLGTGFPNPNTGELFF.

The V call is TRBV7-3, the J call TRBJ2-6; D remains unclear. The V gene's germline CDR1 is SGHTA and CDR2 FQGTGA. The CDR3 is made up of 15 amino acids. Trimming took 2 bases from V and 0 from J, leaving 5 bases between them. CDR3 in amino acids: CASSLVLSGANVLTF. The CDR3 DNA reads TGTGCCAGCAGCTTAGTTCTCTCTGGGGCCAACGTCCTGACTTTC.

Here the CDR3 DNA reads TGTGCCACCGAACCGGGCCGTGGAGCTTTCTTT. It encodes CATEPGRGAFF. The rearrangement joins TRBV9 to TRBJ1-1; D call uncertain. From germline, CDR1 is SGDLS and CDR2 YYNGEE. The CDR3 consists of 11 residues. Trimming removed 9 bases at V and 10 bases at J, with 16 bases between.

The chain has TRBV9 and TRBJ1-4; D might be TRBD1 (5 bases). Per the germline V gene, CDR1 is SGDLS and CDR2 is YYNGEE. Trimming cost V 4 bases and J 3 bases, with 16 bases left between them. The CDR3 extends over 16 amino acids. For the CDR3, the DNA is TGTGCCAGCAGCCTAGGACGCGGGGGGTCTAATGAAAAACTGTTTTTT. Translated, it gives CASSLGRGGSNEKLFF.

The chain uses TRBV2 and TRBJ1-2; TRBD1 agrees at 7 bases. The V gene end was trimmed by 5 bases and the J gene end by 6 bases; junction bases not matched to a gene: 9. Germline V gives CDR1 SNHLY, CDR2 FYNNEI. CDR3 length: 14 residues. In DNA form, the CDR3 reads TGTGCCAGCAGTCGACAGGGAGGACTTAATGGCTACACCTTC. As protein: CASSRQGGLNGYTF. Using reference TRBV2 and TRBJ1-2 for the parts outside the CDR3, the full variable domain is EPEVTQTPSHQVTQMGQEVILRCVPISNHLYFYWYRQILGQKVEFLVSFYNNEISEKSEIFDDQFSVERPDGSNFTLKIRSTKLEDSAMYFCASSRQGGLNGYTFGSGTRLTVV.

The J gene is TRBJ1-5, the V gene TRBV28; no firm D call. V was trimmed by 3 bases and J by 4 bases, leaving 4 bases between them. Germline V gives CDR1 MDHEN, CDR2 SYDVKM. The CDR3 totals 12 residues. The CDR3 DNA sequence: TGTGCCAGCAGTTTGGGGAATCAGCCCCAGCATTTT. Protein: CASSLGNQPQHF.